These 4 T cell receptor beta chains originate from one sample sequenced in a study of cytomegalovirus exposure and HLA in healthy donors (dated by TCRdb to about 2017). The method was the immunoSEQ multiplex PCR assay. For the multiplex PCR, a mixture combining 60 forward primers for TCR Vbeta segments and 13 reverse primers for TCR Jbeta segments was used. TCRdb holds this immuneACCESS table with in-frame rearrangements only. Some clones are missing; in checked studies, unresolved V genes explain under half, and the rest has no known cause. The sample yields around 96,000 clones; 64% were counted once. More than 2.5% of the sample lies in the top ten. The specimen was PBMCs. These receptors were taken from a man aged 60-69 years in good health and CMV-seronegative.

The chain employs TRBV29-1 and TRBJ2-3; 7 positions match TRBD2. CDR3 length: 13 residues. The J segment lost 3 bases and the V segment lost 1 base, leaving 1 base of the junction unmatched. Germline assignment: CDR1 SQVTM and CDR2 ANQGSEA. As DNA, the CDR3 is TGCAGCGTTGAAGTGGGACTAACAGATACGCAGTATTTT. It yields the protein CSVEVGLTDTQYF.

V is TRBV7-9 and J is TRBJ1-4, with D maybe TRBD1 (6 bases). V was shortened by 1 base and J by 7 bases, with 13 bases between the two germline ends. CDR1 is SEHNR, CDR2 FQNEAQ, per germline (reference sequence). This CDR3 region has 15 residues. CDR3 DNA sequence: TGTGCCAGCAGCTTAGTACAGGGTGAGGGTGAAAAACTGTTTTTT. This sequence encodes CASSLVQGEGEKLFF.

This chain's CDR3 is CASGSDQGAKETQYF. DNA of the CDR3: TGTGCTAGTGGTTCGGACCAGGGGGCAAAAGAGACCCAGTACTTC. J is TRBJ2-5 and V is TRBV12-5, with TRBD1 identical over 8 bases. The CDR3 sequence is 15 residues long. The V and J ends lost 4 bases and 3 bases, in that order; junction bases with no gene match: 7. In germline, CDR1 is LGHNT, CDR2 FRNRAP.

The chain joins TRBV6-1 to TRBJ1-1; tentatively, D is TRBD1 (6 bases). This CDR3 is 15 amino acids long. In germline, CDR1 is MNHNS, CDR2 SASEGT. Trimming shortened V by 3 bases and J by 5 bases, and 16 bases separated the two germline ends. The CDR3 loop reads CASSESVGGRTEAFF. The CDR3 nucleotides read TGTGCCAGCAGTGAGTCCGTAGGGGGTCGAACTGAAGCTTTCTTT.